The next 7 T cell receptor beta chains were all read from a single sample in a study of cytomegalovirus exposure and HLA in healthy donors (dated by TCRdb to about 2017). Library generation was performed with the immunoSEQ multiplex PCR assay. For the multiplex PCR, a mixture combining 60 forward primers for TCR Vbeta segments and 13 reverse primers for TCR Jbeta segments was used. As stored in TCRdb, this immuneACCESS dataset retains in-frame rearrangements with V and J assigned. A fraction of the clones does not appear; measured against another copy, unresolved V genes explain less than half of the discrepancy, and the remainder lacks a known reason. This sample comprises 310,000 or so clones, approximately 90% of them detected only once. The top ten hold 2% to 3% of the sample. Sequenced material: PBMCs. The origin of the receptors is a woman under 30 in good health and CMV-seronegative.

The chain uses TRBV5-6 and TRBJ2-5; D is unclear. The DNA end is a closer match to TRBJ2-7, so the J assignment may be wrong. Per germline, CDR1 SGHDT and CDR2 YYEEEE. This CDR3 has 13 amino acids. CDR3 in amino acids: CASSFGASYEQYF. The CDR3 coding sequence is TGTGCCAGCAGCTTCGGTGCTTCTTACGAGCAGTACTTC.

J is TRBJ1-6 and V is TRBV6-5; perhaps TRBD1 as D (5 bases). V dropped 2 bases and J dropped 7 bases, with 9 bases sitting between them. The germline V gene has CDR1 MNHEY and CDR2 SVGAGI. This CDR3 is 14 amino acids long. The CDR3 DNA reads TGTGCCAGCAGTTACCTCCCAGGGAATTCACCCCTCCACTTT. This gives the protein CASSYLPGNSPLHF.

This clone was found once. This rearrangement joins TRBV7-9 to TRBJ2-5; 7 bases are shared with TRBD1. The CDR3 consists of 15 residues. Germline V lookup: CDR1 SEHNR, CDR2 FQNEAQ (reference sequence). V trimming: 5 bases; J trimming: 4 bases; junction bases outside the gene matches: 10. The CDR3 spells CASSEVTGVGETQYF. Written as DNA, the CDR3 is TGTGCCAGCAGCGAAGTTACAGGGGTCGGAGAGACCCAGTACTTC.

The chain joins TRBV6-6 to TRBJ2-7; no firm D call. V was shortened by 2 bases and J by 4 bases, with 9 bases between the two germline ends. The CDR3 is made up of 13 amino acids. Germline-derived CDR1 and CDR2 are MNHNY and SVGAGI (reference sequence). The DNA of the CDR3 is TGTGCCAGCAGTTACGGTCCCCTATACGAGCAGTACTTC. Translation: CASSYGPLYEQYF.

J is TRBJ2-3 and V is TRBV5-1, with 15 nucleotides matching TRBD2. The CDR3 sequence is 19 residues long. The V gene's germline CDR1 is SGHRS and CDR2 YFSETQ. The V segment lost 2 bases and the J segment 2 bases; nucleotides outside the gene matches: 9. As DNA, the CDR3 is TGCGCCAGCAGCTTTTTTGGACTAGCGGGGGGGCCGGACACAGATACGCAGTATTTT. It yields the protein CASSFFGLAGGPDTDTQYF. Filled out from reference TRBV5-1 and TRBJ2-3, the complete variable domain reads KAGVTQTPRYLIKTRGQQVTLSCSPISGHRSVSWYQQTPGQGLQFLFEYFSETQRNKGNFPGRFSGRQFSNSRSEMNVSTLELGDSALYLCASSFFGLAGGPDTDTQYFGPGTRLTVL.

This clone showed up just once. Other nucleotide sequences from this sample produce the same CDR3. This chain uses TRBV5-1 with TRBJ1-2, with TRBD1 matching over 7 bases. The CDR3 totals 13 residues. With V trimmed by 0 bases and J by 7 bases, 3 bases remained unmatched. Germline V gives CDR1 SGHRS, CDR2 YFSETQ. The CDR3 DNA reads as TGCGCCAGCAGCTTGGGACAGGGTAGTGGCTACACCTTC. Protein: CASSLGQGSGYTF.

This chain links TRBV4-2 with TRBJ2-7, with 7 bases aligning to TRBD2. The CDR3 has 17 amino acids. The V gene end was trimmed by 0 bases and the J gene end by 2 bases; junction bases not matched to a gene: 10. In germline, CDR1 is LGHNA, CDR2 YNFKEQ. This chain's CDR3 is CASSQEYSGGLTYEQYF. CDR3 coding DNA: TGTGCCAGCAGCCAAGAGTACTCGGGGGGATTAACCTACGAGCAGTACTTC.